This T cell receptor beta chain was sequenced for a study of radiation and T cells in renal cell carcinoma. Study details: Nephrectomy followed 15 Gy stereotactic body radiation by 4 weeks. The study, taken as a whole, reports: Without pretreatment biopsies, baseline tumor clonotype presence was undetermined.

The time point is: blood 2 weeks post-SBRT. Indicated treatment: 15 Gy SBRT to primary tumor, nephrectomy 4 weeks later. The V gene's germline CDR1 is SEHNR and CDR2 FQNEAQ (reference sequence). V lost 5 bases, J lost 4 bases, and 26 bases lay in between. The length of the CDR3 is 19 residues. Only in-frame clones appear in the TCRdb table, and some are missing; sequencing was by immunoSEQ multiplex PCR. There are some 130,000 clones in the sample; roughly four fifths occur only once, and under 2.5% lies in the top ten. In regard to this clone: Its matching antigen is unknown.

The sequencing here drew on blood, taken from a patient whose treatment included radiotherapy and nephrectomy. The chain joins TRBV7-9 to TRBJ2-2; D is perhaps TRBD1 (6 bases). This TCR came from an older woman with renal cell carcinoma. CDR3 loop: CASSHRGDTGIAGTGELFF. The CDR3 DNA is TGTGCCAGCAGCCATCGTGGGGACACAGGGATCGCTGGCACCGGGGAGCTGTTTTTT.